Each of the 27 T cell receptor beta chains below was sequenced from the same sample in a study of patients and donors after allogeneic stem cell transplantation. TCRdb recomputed calls from the RT-PCR reads with MiXCR, one row per CDR3 protein. The table has about a million distinct CDR3 sequences, 15% to 20% seen once. Material for sequencing was blood, either unsorted or a sorted T cell fraction (not recorded which). Source of these receptors: a human donor who was either an allogeneic HSCT recipient or a stem cell or donor lymphocyte infusion donor (not recorded which). It is not recorded whose cells these are; they may come from a transplant donor.

The genes are TRBV20-1 and TRBJ2-7, with a possible D match to TRBD1 (6 bases). Trimming stripped 1 base from V and 2 bases from J, with 12 bases between. This CDR3 has 14 residues. Looked up from germline, CDR1 is DFQATT and CDR2 is SNEGSKA (reference sequence). The CDR3 region has the DNA TGCAGTGCTAGAGTTAGTAAGGGGGCCTACGAGCAGTACTTC. This codes for CSARVSKGAYEQYF.

V usage is TRBV20-1 and J usage is TRBJ2-5; D may correspond to TRBD1 or TRBD2 (5 bases each). The CDR3 contains 13 residues. Germline V gives CDR1 DFQATT, CDR2 SNEGSKA (reference sequence). Trimming stripped 8 bases from V and 5 bases from J, with 18 bases between. The CDR3 DNA reads TGCAGTCCCGGGCGGCCCAGGGAGGAGACCCAGTACTTC. Amino acids: CSPGRPREETQYF.

The rearrangement links TRBV24-1 to TRBJ2-5, with 10 bases matching TRBD2. After removal of 7 bases from V and 5 bases from J, the junction contained 9 bases not matched to a gene. The CDR3 covers 15 residues. The germline gives CDR1 KGHDR, CDR2 SFDVKD. This chain's CDR3 is CATSPSSGRGETQYF. The CDR3 nucleotides read TGTGCCACCAGCCCTTCTAGCGGGAGAGGGGAGACCCAGTACTTC.

This clonotype was found a few times. The chain links TRBV21-1 to TRBJ1-5. TRBV21-1 is marked as a pseudogene. The CDR3 consists of 8 residues. The CDR3 loop is CRVAAQHF. In DNA form, the CDR3 reads TGTAGGGTAGCGGCCCAGCATTTT.

A few counts support this clonotype. This CDR3 is CASSQAPGVDTQYF. As DNA, the CDR3 is TGTGCCAGCAGCCAAGCCCCGGGCGTAGATACGCAGTATTTT. This sequence joins TRBV3-1 and TRBJ2-3; D ambiguous. The V end lost 1 base, the J end lost 5 bases, and 10 bases lay between the germline ends. The CDR3 runs to 14 residues. Germline loops: CDR1 LGHDT, CDR2 YNNKEL (reference sequence).

This clonotype was seen a few times. V usage is TRBV5-1 and J usage is TRBJ2-5; D may be TRBD1 (5 bases). Trimming removed 4 bases from V and 1 base from J, with 14 bases in between. The length of the CDR3 is 15 residues. Germline CDR1 reads SGHRS; CDR2 reads YFSETQ. CDR3 nucleotides: TGCGCCAGCAGCCCACCCCAGGGTAGCCAAGAGACCCAGTACTTC. Protein: CASSPPQGSQETQYF.

CDR3 in DNA: TGTGCCAGCAGCCTGCCCGGGAGGCGGGATACGCAGTATTTT. Translating gives CASSLPGRRDTQYF. This chain uses TRBV13 with TRBJ2-3, with 7 nucleotides matching TRBD2. Germline V gene lookup returns CDR1 PRHDT and CDR2 FYEKMQ (reference sequence). Trimming took 5 bases from V and 6 from J; bases not matched to a gene: 8. The CDR3 consists of 14 residues.

The table lists this clonotype with a few counts. The CDR3 nucleotides read TGCAGTGCTAGAAAAGGGACAGGGGTTTGGAATCAGCCCCAGCATTTT. This sequence encodes CSARKGTGVWNQPQHF. The rearrangement joins TRBV20-1 to TRBJ1-5, with TRBD1 identical over 10 bases. Germline CDR1 and CDR2: DFQATT and SNEGSKA (reference sequence). The V segment lost 2 bases and the J segment 4 bases; nucleotides outside the gene matches: 8. This CDR3 has 16 residues.

This chain connects TRBV5-1 to TRBJ1-1, with D tentatively TRBD1 (5 bases). The CDR3 contains 15 residues. V was shortened by 2 bases and J by 0 bases, with 11 bases between the two germline ends. Germline V gives CDR1 SGHRS, CDR2 YFSETQ. The CDR3 protein is CASSLSGVMNTEAFF. CDR3 in DNA: TGCGCCAGCAGCTTATCGGGGGTCATGAACACTGAAGCTTTCTTT.

This chain uses TRBV21-1 with TRBJ2-4. TRBV21-1 is described as a pseudogene. CDR3 length: 14 residues. This CDR3 reads CASSKTEAKNIQYF. Written as DNA, the CDR3 is TGTGCCAGCAGCAAAACAGAAGCCAAAAACATTCAGTACTTC.

The V gene is TRBV20-1, the J gene TRBJ2-3; no firm D call. CDR1 and CDR2 (germline): DFQATT, SNEGSKA (reference sequence). CDR3 length: 14 residues. V gave up 3 bases and J gave up 5 bases, with 15 bases separating them. CDR3 loop: CSARETLSGDTQYF. The CDR3 nucleotides read TGCAGTGCTAGGGAGACCCTCTCGGGAGATACGCAGTATTTT.

This clonotype was counted a few times. This chain uses TRBV12-3 or TRBV12-4 with TRBJ2-4, with a weak D call TRBD1 (6 bases). V was shortened by 2 bases and J by 6 bases, with 11 bases between the two germline ends. This CDR3 spans 14 amino acids. The CDR3 DNA follows: TGTGCCAGCAGTTTACGGACAGAGATAAACATTCAGTACTTC. Its protein product is CASSLRTEINIQYF.

This clonotype was recorded a few times. The chain recombines TRBV5-1 with TRBJ1-1, with no clear D. Trimming pared 0 bases from V and 7 bases from J, leaving 13 bases between. Germline V CDR1 and CDR2: SGHRS, YFSETQ. This CDR3 is 14 amino acids long. The CDR3, as DNA: TGCGCCAGCAGCTTGGCTGGCAGAGCTAATGAAGCTTTCTTT. Residues: CASSLAGRANEAFF.

This clonotype was counted between two and nine times. This chain connects TRBV4-2 to TRBJ2-1; TRBD2 aligns across 12 bases. The germline V gene encodes CDR1 LGHNA and CDR2 YNFKEQ. V gave up 0 bases and J gave up 7 bases; unmatched junction bases: 10. This CDR3 has 18 residues. As DNA, the CDR3 is TGTGCCAGCAGCCAAGATCCCGCTAGCGGGGGGGCCTCGAATGAGCAGTTCTTC. Translating gives CASSQDPASGGASNEQFF.

This clonotype turned up a few times. The rearrangement links TRBV25-1 to TRBJ1-2, with D perhaps TRBD1 (5 bases). Trimming removed 7 bases from V and 0 bases from J, with 27 bases in between. This CDR3 spans 19 amino acids. Per the germline V gene, CDR1 is MGHDK and CDR2 is SYGVNS. CDR3 sequence: CASTPGRKGAAKANYGYTF. DNA for the CDR3: TGTGCCAGCACGCCAGGGAGAAAAGGGGCAGCGAAAGCTAACTATGGCTACACCTTC.

The chain links TRBV5-1 to TRBJ1-2; the D is unclear. The CDR3 loop spans 15 amino acids. Germline V lookup: CDR1 SGHRS, CDR2 YFSETQ. Between the trimmed V and J ends, which lost 0 bases and 7 bases, there was a span of 16 bases. This chain's CDR3 is CASSLGYEGSGGYTF. The CDR3 DNA follows: TGCGCCAGCAGCTTGGGGTACGAGGGTTCAGGTGGCTACACCTTC.

The chain has TRBV20-1 and TRBJ2-1; D gene uncertain. The CDR3 consists of 12 residues. The germline CDR1 and CDR2 sequences are DFQATT and SNEGSKA (reference sequence). Deletions cut 3 bases from V and 6 bases from J, with 9 bases between. The CDR3 DNA reads as TGCAGTGCTAGTAGAACGCCCAATGAGCAGTTCTTC. Protein: CSASRTPNEQFF.

V is TRBV7-3 and J is TRBJ1-2; 8 nucleotides line up with TRBD1. CDR3 length equals 16 residues. CDR1 is SGHTA, CDR2 FQGTGA, per germline. The junction had 12 bases not matched to a gene; V was cut back by 5 bases and J by 4 bases. In DNA form, the CDR3 reads TGTGCCAGCAGCCCCTCCCCCGGACAGGGAACCTATGGCTACACCTTC. As protein: CASSPSPGQGTYGYTF.

V is TRBV10-3 and J is TRBJ1-4; 9 nucleotides match TRBD1. This CDR3 region has 12 residues. The J segment lost 5 bases and the V segment lost 9 bases, leaving 1 base of the junction unmatched. Germline CDR1 reads ENHRY; CDR2 reads SYGVKD. Here the CDR3 reads CAIGTGNEKLFF. The CDR3 DNA is TGTGCCATTGGGACAGGGAATGAAAAACTGTTTTTT.

J is TRBJ2-1 and V is TRBV9; TRBD2 might be the D (5 bases). The germline V gene encodes CDR1 SGDLS and CDR2 YYNGEE. V lost 0 bases to trimming and J lost 4 bases, with 14 bases between them. The CDR3 covers 16 residues. The CDR3 DNA follows: TGTGCCAGCAGCGTAGAAGGAGCGGCGAGGTACAATGAGCAGTTCTTC. Protein product: CASSVEGAARYNEQFF.

The rearrangement uses TRBV28 and TRBJ2-1; 10 bases map to TRBD2. CDR3 size: 14 residues. V gave up 6 bases and J gave up 9 bases; unmatched junction bases: 8. Germline CDR1 is MDHEN and CDR2 is SYDVKM. The CDR3 sequence: CASRLTSGIGEQFF. The CDR3 DNA reads TGTGCCAGCAGACTCACTAGCGGGATCGGTGAGCAGTTCTTC.

The chain couples TRBV29-1 to TRBJ2-2; D is possibly TRBD2 (5 bases). V dropped 4 bases and J dropped 6 bases, with 15 bases sitting between them. This CDR3 contains 14 residues. Germline values: CDR1 SQVTM, CDR2 ANQGSEA. As DNA, the CDR3 is TGCAGCGTTGGATCGGGAAAGGGAGCCGGGGAGCTGTTTTTT. It encodes CSVGSGKGAGELFF.

This clonotype has a count of ten or more. This sequence joins TRBV24-1 and TRBJ2-1; D possibly corresponds to TRBD2 (6 bases). The CDR3 is 13 residues long. Germline CDR1 KGHDR, CDR2 SFDVKD. V lost 4 bases and J 3 bases, leaving 6 bases between the germline ends. CDR3 in DNA: TGTGCCACCAGTGAGGGACTCTACAATGAGCAGTTCTTC. It is translated as CATSEGLYNEQFF.

This clonotype was counted between two and nine times. The chain couples TRBV19 to TRBJ2-2, with no clear D. The CDR3 sequence is 13 residues long. Per the germline V gene, CDR1 is LNHDA and CDR2 is SQIVND (reference sequence). V was shortened by 0 bases and J by 10 bases, with 9 bases between the two germline ends. The CDR3 DNA sequence: TGTGCCAGTAGTATAGATGGAAGCCTGGAGCTGTTTTTT. The encoded protein is CASSIDGSLELFF.

CDR3 DNA sequence: TGCAGTGCTGCTAAGACCGGGGAGCTGTTTTTT. It translates to CSAAKTGELFF. The rearrangement joins TRBV20-1 to TRBJ2-2; no definite D call. CDR3 length: 11 residues. Germline CDR1 DFQATT, CDR2 SNEGSKA (reference sequence). V lost 5 bases to trimming and J lost 5 bases, with 6 bases between them.

The chain joins TRBV7-3 to TRBJ2-5, with 8 bases aligning to TRBD1. Germline V lookup: CDR1 SGHTA, CDR2 FQGTGA. CDR3 length equals 15 residues. Trimming removed 4 bases from V and 3 bases from J; junction bases left unmatched: 7. The CDR3, as DNA: TGTGCCAGCAGCTCGAACGGACAGGGAGAAGAGACCCAGTACTTC. Amino acids: CASSSNGQGEETQYF.

This clonotype appeared a few times. The chain couples TRBV7-9 to TRBJ1-1; weak D call: TRBD1 (6 bases). The germline V and J ends were trimmed by 5 bases and 4 bases, with 17 bases remaining between them. The germline V gene has CDR1 SEHNR and CDR2 FQNEAQ (reference sequence). CDR3 size: 15 residues. CDR3 in DNA: TGTGCCAGCAGCCCAATCGGGGGGCGGCTCACTGAAGCTTTCTTT. This codes for CASSPIGGRLTEAFF. Using reference TRBV7-9 and TRBJ1-1 for the parts outside the CDR3, the full variable domain is DTGVSQNPRHKITKRGQNVTFRCDPISEHNRLYWYRQTLGQGPEFLTYFQNEAQLEKSRLLSDRFSAERPKGSFSTLEIQRTEQGDSAMYLCASSPIGGRLTEAFFGQGTRLTVV.